This T cell receptor beta chain was documented in a study of T cell clonality in common variable immunodeficiency. Overall study findings and caveats: Common variable immunodeficiency TCR beta sequences reportedly had fewer deletions and N-nucleotide insertions.

Profiled with immunoSEQ multiplex PCR; TCRdb holds only in-frame clones, not every one. Observed in the sample are 35,000 or so clones, none of them singletons. To note about this clone: Its antigen is undetermined.

The sequencing input was peripheral blood mononuclear cells. This TCR came from a human donor with common variable immunodeficiency.

The CDR3: CASSPLDLGGDYGYTF. The sequenced part of the CDR3 DNA is TGTGCCAGCTCACCACTCGACTTGGGGGGGGACTATGGC. J is TRBJ1-2 and V is TRBV18, with D perhaps matching TRBD1 (5 bases). The read is 3 residues too short to cover the CDR3 end, so that end is filled in from the germline J gene. Germline V gene sequence: CDR1 KGHSH, CDR2 LQKENI. Between the trimmed V and J ends, which lost 1 base and 3 bases, there was a span of 15 bases. The CDR3 is 16 residues long. Full variable domain (outside the CDR3, taken from reference TRBV18 and TRBJ1-2): NAGVMQNPRHLVRRRGQEARLRCSPMKGHSHVYWYRQLPEEGLKFMVYLQKENIIDESGMPKERFSAEFPKEGPSILRIQQVVRGDSAAYFCASSPLDLGGDYGYTFGSGTRLTVV.